These 29 T cell receptor beta chains originate from one sample sequenced in a study of shared clonotypes between healthy human individuals. Assay used: immunoSEQ multiplex PCR; TCRdb lists only in-frame clones, some missing. The sample carries more than 2,000,000 clones, 93% recorded once. Sequenced input: naive CD4+ T cells from PBMCs. Subset defined: CD45RA+ positively selected. Source of these receptors: a man between 18 and 35 years old in good health. Some clones in this sample may be carry-over from other donors' samples.

The chain combines TRBV23-1 with TRBJ2-7, with D unclear. TRBV23-1 is designated an ORF whose function remains uncertain. V shed 9 bases and J shed 3 bases, with 15 bases lying between them. This CDR3 contains 13 residues. The CDR3 region is CARESRWGYEQYF. As DNA, the CDR3 is TGCGCCAGAGAATCCAGGTGGGGCTACGAGCAGTACTTC.

The chain employs TRBV7-2 and TRBJ2-7; D is undetermined. Germline CDR1 SGHTA, CDR2 FQGNSA. V was pared by 2 bases and J by 2 bases, with 13 bases between. This CDR3 region has 15 residues. The CDR3 sequence: CASSLFTATPYEQYF. The CDR3 region has the DNA TGTGCCAGCAGCTTATTCACAGCTACTCCCTACGAGCAGTACTTC.

The CDR3 spells CASSLPPIAYNEQFF. Here the CDR3 DNA reads TGTGCCAGCAGTTTACCCCCCATAGCCTACAATGAGCAGTTCTTC. The chain joins TRBV28 to TRBJ2-1; D is unclear. From germline, CDR1 is MDHEN and CDR2 SYDVKM. The V end lost 2 bases, the J end lost 2 bases, and 10 bases lay between the germline ends. The CDR3 runs 15 residues. The full variable domain, rest sourced from reference TRBV28 and TRBJ2-1, is DVKVTQSSRYLVKRTGEKVFLECVQDMDHENMFWYRQDPGLGLRLIYFSYDVKMKEKGDIPEGYSVSREKKERFSLILESASTNQTSMYLCASSLPPIAYNEQFFGPGTRLTVL.

V and J are TRBV6-4 and TRBJ2-3, with TRBD1 identical over 11 bases. The CDR3 covers 17 residues. The germline V gene has CDR1 MRHNA and CDR2 SNTAGT. J gave up 2 bases and V 6 bases, and 10 bases lay outside the gene matches. CDR3 residues: CASRGQGALGITDTQYF. The CDR3 coding sequence is TGTGCCAGCAGAGGACAGGGGGCTTTAGGCATCACAGATACGCAGTATTTT.

The chain uses TRBV6-4 and TRBJ1-2; 12 nucleotides agree with TRBD1. The CDR3 consists of 17 residues. Germline trimming cut 0 bases from V and 4 bases from J; bases unmatched to any gene: 6. Germline loops: CDR1 MRHNA, CDR2 SNTAGT. The CDR3 DNA follows: TGTGCCAGCAGTGACTCCGGGACAGGGGGCGCGGTCTATGGCTACACCTTC. Its translation is CASSDSGTGGAVYGYTF.

This chain joins TRBV6-5 and TRBJ1-2; D perhaps matches TRBD1 (6 bases). Germline V CDR1 and CDR2: MNHEY, SVGAGI. This CDR3 has 13 amino acids. Trimming stripped 6 bases from V and 3 bases from J, with 11 bases between. In nucleotides, the CDR3 is TGTGCCAGCAGAACGGGGGGCGACTATGGCTACACCTTC. Translating it yields CASRTGGDYGYTF.

V gene TRBV4-3 combines with J gene TRBJ2-6, with unresolved D. There are 16 residues in the CDR3. V was trimmed by 8 bases and J by 0 bases, leaving 14 bases between them. Germline V gene lookup returns CDR1 LGHNA and CDR2 YSLEER. CDR3 DNA: TGCGCCAGCGGTTCTCGGGCAGACTCTGGGGCCAACGTCCTGACTTTC. Translated: CASGSRADSGANVLTF.

The V and J genes are TRBV6-6 and TRBJ1-5; 9 nucleotides agree with TRBD1. The trim removed 7 bases at V and 4 bases at J, leaving 5 bases unmatched. Germline V lookup: CDR1 MNHNY, CDR2 SVGAGI (reference sequence). The CDR3 covers 14 residues. The DNA of the CDR3 is TGTGCCAGCACCCATGGGACAGGGAATCAGCCCCAGCATTTT. Its translation: CASTHGTGNQPQHF.

The chain carries TRBV5-4 and TRBJ2-1; 10 bases align to TRBD2. Trimming took 4 bases from V and 7 from J; bases not matched to a gene: 14. CDR1 SGHNT and CDR2 YYREEE come from the germline V gene (reference sequence). This CDR3 has 17 amino acids. The CDR3 DNA reads as TGTGCCAGCAGCGATCGGACTAGCGGAGGGCGGGTGAATGAGCAGTTCTTC. Protein product: CASSDRTSGGRVNEQFF.

This chain links TRBV5-4 with TRBJ2-2; TRBD2 matches at 8 bases. The V gene end was trimmed by 2 bases and the J gene end by 3 bases; junction bases not matched to a gene: 6. There are 16 residues in the CDR3. Germline-derived CDR1 and CDR2 are SGHNT and YYREEE (reference sequence). CDR3: CASSLSGRVHTGELFF. The CDR3 coding sequence is TGTGCCAGCAGCTTAAGCGGGAGAGTTCACACCGGGGAGCTGTTTTTT.

The chain joins TRBV4-1 to TRBJ2-7, with TRBD1 matching 7 bases. Unmatched junction bases numbered 9, after V lost 4 bases and J lost 6 bases. This CDR3 region has 14 residues. Germline V gene data show CDR1 as MGHRA and CDR2 as YSYEKL. CDR3 coding DNA: TGCGCCAGCAGCCCAATCTCGACAGGGCGCGAGCAGTACTTC. Amino acid sequence: CASSPISTGREQYF.

Regarding this clone: Other nucleotide sequences in the sample specify the same CDR3. The genes are TRBV7-2 and TRBJ2-3, with no clear D. Germline V gives CDR1 SGHTA, CDR2 FQGNSA. The CDR3 spans 14 residues. V gave up 1 base and J gave up 3 bases, with 8 bases separating them. CDR3 loop: CASSLESGTDTQYF. CDR3 nucleotides: TGTGCCAGCAGCTTAGAATCCGGGACAGATACGCAGTATTTT.

On this clone itself: Other DNA sequences of this sample code for an identical CDR3. This chain connects TRBV2 to TRBJ1-2; 7 bases are shared with TRBD1. V shed 8 bases, J shed 0 bases, and the junction held 3 bases outside the gene matches. The CDR3 has 13 amino acids. Germline CDR1 reads SNHLY; CDR2 reads FYNNEI. CDR3 residues: CASRQGSNYGYTF. DNA of the CDR3: TGTGCCAGCCGACAGGGTTCTAACTATGGCTACACCTTC.

The chain carries TRBV4-1 and TRBJ2-7, with 11 bases that match TRBD2. The CDR3 length is 19 residues. V dropped 2 bases and J dropped 3; count of bases not matched to a gene: 15. Per the germline V gene, CDR1 is MGHRA and CDR2 is YSYEKL. CDR3 protein: CASSQRFPTSGVADYEQYF. CDR3 DNA: TGCGCCAGCAGCCAAAGGTTCCCGACTAGCGGGGTAGCTGACTACGAGCAGTACTTC.

CDR3 region: CASSRATGLSVNEQFF. DNA of the CDR3: TGTGCCAGCAGCAGAGCGACAGGGTTAAGTGTTAATGAGCAGTTCTTC. The chain recombines TRBV7-2 with TRBJ2-1, with TRBD1 matching over 7 bases. V trimming: 5 bases; J trimming: 7 bases; junction bases outside the gene matches: 14. The germline gives CDR1 SGHTA, CDR2 FQGNSA. This CDR3 has 16 amino acids.

The chain joins TRBV6-6 to TRBJ2-1; the match to TRBD1 covers 7 bases. The V gene's germline CDR1 is MNHNY and CDR2 SVGAGI (reference sequence). The CDR3 covers 14 residues. After removal of 10 bases from V and 0 bases from J, the junction contained 6 bases not matched to a gene. CDR3 loop: CATQDRDSYNEQFF. The DNA of the CDR3 is TGTGCCACCCAAGACAGGGACTCCTACAATGAGCAGTTCTTC.

This clone showed up just once. This chain links TRBV4-2 with TRBJ2-1; 7 bases fit TRBD2. Germline V gene sequence: CDR1 LGHNA, CDR2 YNFKEQ. J was trimmed by 4 bases and V by 0 bases; bases with no gene match: 9. This CDR3 has 17 amino acids. The CDR3 is CASSQEGLAVKYNEQFF. The DNA of the CDR3 is TGTGCCAGCAGCCAAGAGGGGCTAGCGGTAAAATACAATGAGCAGTTCTTC.

The genes are TRBV7-3 and TRBJ2-1; 15 bases match TRBD2. With V trimmed by 4 bases and J by 0 bases, 16 bases remained unmatched. The CDR3 consists of 22 residues. The germline V gene has CDR1 SGHTA and CDR2 FQGTGA. The CDR3 region is CASSSYPRGLAGGPPSYNEQFF. CDR3 nucleotides: TGTGCCAGCAGCTCCTACCCGAGGGGACTAGCGGGAGGTCCCCCCTCCTACAATGAGCAGTTCTTC.

This rearrangement joins TRBV7-2 to TRBJ2-3, with D perhaps TRBD1 (5 bases). Looked up from germline, CDR1 is SGHTA and CDR2 is FQGNSA. CDR3 length equals 16 residues. Trimming removed 1 base at V and 4 bases at J, with 15 bases between. In DNA form, the CDR3 reads TGTGCCAGCAGCTTAGAGAAGGGGTTTTGGGCAGATACGCAGTATTTT. Translation gives CASSLEKGFWADTQYF.

This clone came up a few times. The V call is TRBV6-7, the J call TRBJ1-5, with D hard to call. TRBV6-7 is given ORF status, its function remaining uncertain. This CDR3 spans 9 amino acids. V lost 11 bases, J lost 5 bases, and 4 bases lay in between. CDR3 coding DNA: TGTGCCGGTTATCAGCCCCAGCATTTT. It is translated as CAGYQPQHF.

The V gene is TRBV19, the J gene TRBJ2-7, with a possible D match to TRBD1 (5 bases). Per the germline V gene, CDR1 is LNHDA and CDR2 is SQIVND (reference sequence). Between the trimmed V and J ends, which lost 4 bases and 2 bases, there was a span of 12 bases. The CDR3 covers 14 residues. DNA of the CDR3: TGTGCCAGTAGTACCCAGGCACAGGCCTACGAGCAGTACTTC. Encoded protein: CASSTQAQAYEQYF.

This rearrangement joins TRBV27 to TRBJ2-5; D is uncertain. This CDR3 comprises 14 residues. Germline CDR1 MNHEY, CDR2 SMNVEV (reference sequence). V shed 4 bases and J shed 3 bases, with 12 bases lying between them. The CDR3 nucleotides are TGTGCCAGCAGTTCCCGCCCGGAGAAAGAGACCCAGTACTTC. It translates to CASSSRPEKETQYF.

V usage is TRBV5-1 and J usage is TRBJ2-7; D is perhaps TRBD1 (6 bases). Per germline, CDR1 SGHRS and CDR2 YFSETQ. CDR3 length equals 12 residues. With 1 base removed from V and 9 bases from J, the gap between germline ends came to 11 bases. This CDR3 is CASSLKGEGQYF. The DNA of the CDR3 is TGCGCCAGCAGCTTGAAGGGGGAAGGGCAGTACTTC. Together with reference TRBV5-1 and TRBJ2-7, the CDR3 gives the full variable domain: KAGVTQTPRYLIKTRGQQVTLSCSPISGHRSVSWYQQTPGQGLQFLFEYFSETQRNKGNFPGRFSGRQFSNSRSEMNVSTLELGDSALYLCASSLKGEGQYFGPGTRLTVT.

The V gene is TRBV18, the J gene TRBJ1-1, with 9 bases identical to TRBD1. With V trimmed by 3 bases and J by 6 bases, 2 bases remained unmatched. The CDR3 totals 13 residues. The germline V gene encodes CDR1 KGHSH and CDR2 LQKENI. CDR3 sequence: CASSPGQGPEAFF. CDR3 nucleotides: TGTGCCAGCTCACCGGGACAGGGCCCTGAAGCTTTCTTT.

V gene TRBV6-5 combines with J gene TRBJ2-4, with D perhaps given as TRBD1 or TRBD2 (5 bases each). Germline CDR1 reads MNHEY; CDR2 reads SVGAGI. With 0 bases removed from V and 7 bases from J, the gap between germline ends came to 10 bases. The CDR3 extends over 14 amino acids. CDR3 nucleotide sequence: TGTGCCAGCAGTTACTCGACTGGGGGTAACATTCAGTACTTC. Translated: CASSYSTGGNIQYF.

The chain recombines TRBV30 with TRBJ2-3; D is tentatively TRBD1 or TRBD2 (5 bases each). This CDR3 has 17 amino acids. The ends were cut back, 0 bases at V and 8 bases at J, with 24 bases in the middle. Germline CDR1 and CDR2: GTSNPN and SVGIG (reference sequence). The CDR3 DNA is TGTGCCTGGAGTGTACGGGGCAGCTGGAAGACGGACGGTACGCAGTATTTT. Translated, it gives CAWSVRGSWKTDGTQYF.

This rearrangement joins TRBV29-1 to TRBJ2-1, with D maybe TRBD1 (5 bases). The germline V gene has CDR1 SQVTM and CDR2 ANQGSEA. V lost 5 bases and J 13 bases, leaving 18 bases between the germline ends. CDR3 length: 12 amino acids. CDR3: CSVSNRSFQQFF. CDR3 DNA: TGCAGCGTTTCAAACAGGAGCTTCCAACAGTTCTTC.

The chain carries TRBV4-1 and TRBJ2-4; no reliable D call. This CDR3 comprises 16 residues. CDR1 is MGHRA, CDR2 YSYEKL, per germline. Trimming pared 4 bases from V and 0 bases from J, leaving 13 bases between. The CDR3, as DNA: TGCGCCAGCAGCCCTTACGCCGCCCTAGCCAAAAACATTCAGTACTTC. Its translation is CASSPYAALAKNIQYF.

The V call is TRBV7-8, the J call TRBJ2-7; D is tentatively TRBD1 or TRBD2 (7 bases each). V lost 5 bases, J lost 2 bases, and 13 bases lay in between. From germline, CDR1 is SGHVS and CDR2 FQNEAQ. The CDR3 length is 14 residues. CDR3 sequence (DNA): TGTGCCAGCAGCCGACAGGGAGGGGCCTACGAGCAGTACTTC. Translating gives CASSRQGGAYEQYF.